A selection of T cell receptor beta chains follows, all from one sample in a study of T cells in Graves' hyperthyroidism and ophthalmopathy. MiXCR, applied by TCRdb to the multiplex PCR reads, yields one record per CDR3 protein. The sample shows 640,000 or so distinct CDR3 sequences, roughly 15% of them seen only once. The sequencing input was blood. The source of these receptors is a woman in her thirties or forties with Graves' ophthalmopathy. Each CDR3 is given with its conserved first and last residue. A D gene is named only where the DNA matches it firmly. Rows may omit the clone size; those that give it use once, few, many or a size class.

d_gene: NA; abundance: many; v_gene: TRBV29-1; j_gene: TRBJ2-7; len: 14; CDR3nt: TGCAGCGCCCGGGGGCGGGAGTCCCCCTACGAGCAGTACTTC; CDR3aa: CSARGRESPYEQYF
d_gene: NA; abundance: many; v_gene: TRBV6-1; j_gene: TRBJ2-7; len: 14; CDR3nt: TGTGCCAGCGCTGAACAGGGCAGGGGCTACGAGCGGTACTTC; CDR3aa: CASAEQGRGYERYF
d_gene: NA; abundance: NA; v_gene: TRBV20-1; j_gene: TRBJ1-1; len: 15; CDR3nt: TGCAGTGCTAGAGAGGATGGGGAGATGAACACTGAAGCTTTCTTT; CDR3aa: CSAREDGEMNTEAFF
d_gene: NA; abundance: many; v_gene: TRBV4-1; j_gene: TRBJ1-1; len: 14; CDR3nt: TGCGCCAGCAGCCGATCGACATGGGACACTGAAGCTTTCTTT; CDR3aa: CASSRSTWDTEAFF
d_gene: TRBD2; abundance: many; v_gene: TRBV20-1; j_gene: TRBJ2-3; len: 15; CDR3nt: TGCAGTGCTAGATGGACTAGCGGGTACACAGATACGCAGTATTTT; CDR3aa: CSARWTSGYTDTQYF
d_gene: NA; abundance: NA; v_gene: TRBV11-2; j_gene: TRBJ1-2; len: 17; CDR3nt: TGTGCCAGCAGCTTAATGGCAGGGACGTCGCACCGTTTAGGCTACACCTTC; CDR3aa: CASSLMAGTSHRLGYTF
d_gene: NA; abundance: NA; v_gene: TRBV19; j_gene: TRBJ1-2; len: 12; CDR3nt: TGTGCCAGTATGTCACCTAACTATGGCTACACCTTC; CDR3aa: CASMSPNYGYTF
d_gene: NA; abundance: many; v_gene: TRBV6-5; j_gene: TRBJ1-5; len: 15; CDR3nt: TGTGCCAGCAGTTACAATGGGGAAGGCAATCAGCCCCAGCATTTT; CDR3aa: CASSYNGEGNQPQHF
d_gene: NA; abundance: NA; v_gene: TRBV7-9; j_gene: TRBJ2-7; len: 15; CDR3nt: TGTGCCAGCAGCCCCGCTCTACAGGGCGCCCCAGGGCAGTACTTC; CDR3aa: CASSPALQGAPGQYF
d_gene: TRBD1; abundance: few; v_gene: TRBV18; j_gene: TRBJ2-5; len: 15; CDR3nt: TGTGCCAGCTCACCGGCGACAGGGCTACAAGAGACCCAGTACTTC; CDR3aa: CASSPATGLQETQYF
d_gene: TRBD1; abundance: many; v_gene: TRBV7-2; j_gene: TRBJ2-7; len: 14; CDR3nt: TGTGCCAGCAGCTTCGGACAGGGAACCTACGAGCAGTACTTC; CDR3aa: CASSFGQGTYEQYF
d_gene: NA; abundance: many; v_gene: TRBV27; j_gene: TRBJ2-2; len: 15; CDR3nt: TGTGCCAGCAGTTTACACGGGCTTGGCACCGGGGAGCTGTTTTTT; CDR3aa: CASSLHGLGTGELFF
d_gene: NA; abundance: many; v_gene: TRBV28; j_gene: TRBJ2-7; len: 12; CDR3nt: TGTGCCAGCAAAAAACTAGGCTACGAGCAGTACTTC; CDR3aa: CASKKLGYEQYF
d_gene: NA; abundance: NA; v_gene: TRBV30; j_gene: TRBJ1-6; len: 12; CDR3nt: TGTGCCTGGAGTGTAGGGGGTTCACCCCTCCACTTT; CDR3aa: CAWSVGGSPLHF
d_gene: NA; abundance: NA; v_gene: TRBV29-1; j_gene: TRBJ2-5; len: 12; CDR3nt: TGCAGCGTCGAGTGGTACCAAGAGACCCAGTACTTC; CDR3aa: CSVEWYQETQYF
d_gene: NA; abundance: NA; v_gene: TRBV18; j_gene: TRBJ1-3; len: 15; CDR3nt: TGTGCCAGCTCACCACAACTCGCAGCTGGAAACACCATATATTTT; CDR3aa: CASSPQLAAGNTIYF
d_gene: NA; abundance: few; v_gene: TRBV5-1; j_gene: TRBJ2-6; len: 17; CDR3nt: TGCGCCAGCAGCAGACCGGGACCCGCGACTGGGGCCAACGTCCTGACTTTC; CDR3aa: CASSRPGPATGANVLTF